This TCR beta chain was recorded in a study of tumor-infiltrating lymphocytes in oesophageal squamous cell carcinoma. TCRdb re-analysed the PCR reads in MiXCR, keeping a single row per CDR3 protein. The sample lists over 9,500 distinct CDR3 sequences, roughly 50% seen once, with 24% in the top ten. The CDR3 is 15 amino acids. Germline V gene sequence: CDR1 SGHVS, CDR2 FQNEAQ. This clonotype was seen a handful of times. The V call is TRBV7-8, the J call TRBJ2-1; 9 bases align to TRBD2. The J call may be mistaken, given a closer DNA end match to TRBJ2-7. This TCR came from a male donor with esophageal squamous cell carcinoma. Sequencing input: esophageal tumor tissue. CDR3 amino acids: CASSPHETSGYEQYF. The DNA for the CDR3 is TGTGCCAGCAGCCCGCACGAGACTAGCGGCTACGAGCAGTACTTC.